A selection of T cell receptor beta chains follows, all from one sample in a study of cytomegalovirus exposure and HLA in healthy donors. Sequencing was performed with immunoSEQ multiplex PCR; in TCRdb, only in-frame clones are kept and a portion is missing. The table lists approximately 130,000 clones, roughly 79% of them singletons. The sequencing sample was made of PBMCs. Receptor source: a woman aged 40 to 55 in good health and CMV-seronegative. Each CDR3 is given with its conserved first and last residue. Fields, in order: V gene, clone size, D gene, J gene, CDR3 protein, CDR3 DNA. The D gene is left open where the match is weak. Clone size is stated in some rows and not others, as once, few, many or a class when expanded.

v_call: TRBV10-1
clone_size: NA
d_call: NA
j_call: TRBJ2-5
cdr3_aa: CASSLAGETQYF
cdr3_nt: TGCGCCAGCAGTCTAGCCGGAGAGACCCAGTACTTC

v_call: TRBV4-3
clone_size: NA
d_call: NA
j_call: TRBJ2-7
cdr3_aa: CASSQYTGSEQYF
cdr3_nt: TGCGCCAGCAGCCAATACACAGGGAGCGAGCAGTACTTC

v_call: TRBV6-1
clone_size: NA
d_call: NA
j_call: TRBJ2-7
cdr3_aa: CASMRTGSYEQYF
cdr3_nt: TGTGCCAGCATGAGAACAGGCTCCTACGAGCAGTACTTC

v_call: TRBV6-5
clone_size: NA
d_call: TRBD1
j_call: TRBJ2-7
cdr3_aa: CASSYYSGQGPTEQYF
cdr3_nt: TGTGCCAGCAGTTACTATAGTGGACAGGGGCCAACCGAGCAGTACTTC

v_call: TRBV4-1
clone_size: few
d_call: TRBD2
j_call: TRBJ2-2
cdr3_aa: CASSPGLAGGPHTGELFF
cdr3_nt: TGCGCCAGCAGCCCTGGACTAGCGGGGGGGCCTCACACCGGGGAGCTGTTTTTT

v_call: TRBV2
clone_size: NA
d_call: TRBD1
j_call: TRBJ2-5
cdr3_aa: CASSPGQGAETQYF
cdr3_nt: TGTGCCAGCAGTCCGGGACAGGGAGCAGAGACCCAGTACTTC

v_call: TRBV28
clone_size: NA
d_call: NA
j_call: TRBJ1-1
cdr3_aa: CASSFGEGVMNTEAFF
cdr3_nt: TGTGCCAGCAGTTTTGGTGAGGGAGTGATGAACACTGAAGCTTTCTTT

v_call: TRBV7-2
clone_size: NA
d_call: NA
j_call: TRBJ1-5
cdr3_aa: CASSLVGEGNQPQHF
cdr3_nt: TGTGCCAGCAGCTTAGTAGGCGAGGGCAATCAGCCCCAGCATTTT

v_call: TRBV20-1
clone_size: NA
d_call: NA
j_call: TRBJ1-2
cdr3_aa: CTAGENYGYTF
cdr3_nt: TGCACCGCGGGAGAGAACTATGGCTACACCTTC

v_call: TRBV5-4
clone_size: NA
d_call: TRBD1
j_call: TRBJ1-2
cdr3_aa: CASREKTGEINHGYTF
cdr3_nt: TGTGCCAGCAGGGAGAAGACAGGGGAAATCAATCATGGCTACACCTTC

v_call: TRBV7-3
clone_size: few
d_call: TRBD1
j_call: TRBJ1-1
cdr3_aa: CASSQDRINTEAFF
cdr3_nt: TGTGCCAGCAGTCAGGACAGGATAAACACTGAAGCTTTCTTT

v_call: TRBV5-1
clone_size: many
d_call: NA
j_call: TRBJ1-1
cdr3_aa: CASSLDTRNTEAFF
cdr3_nt: TGCGCCAGCAGCTTGGACACACGGAACACTGAAGCTTTCTTT

v_call: TRBV29-1
clone_size: NA
d_call: NA
j_call: TRBJ2-1
cdr3_aa: CSVDLPGATYNEQFF
cdr3_nt: TGCAGCGTTGACCTTCCAGGGGCAACTTACAATGAGCAGTTCTTC

v_call: TRBV9
clone_size: few
d_call: TRBD1
j_call: TRBJ2-7
cdr3_aa: CASSIGDRATYEQYF
cdr3_nt: TGTGCCAGCAGCATTGGGGACAGAGCAACCTACGAGCAGTACTTC

v_call: TRBV4-1
clone_size: NA
d_call: TRBD1
j_call: TRBJ2-7
cdr3_aa: CASSLQTGYYEQYF
cdr3_nt: TGCGCCAGCAGCCTCCAGACAGGGTACTACGAGCAGTACTTC

v_call: TRBV5-4
clone_size: NA
d_call: NA
j_call: TRBJ2-7
cdr3_aa: CASSVGLSSYEQYF
cdr3_nt: TGTGCCAGCAGCGTGGGACTGAGCTCCTACGAGCAGTACTTC

v_call: TRBV27
clone_size: NA
d_call: NA
j_call: TRBJ2-7
cdr3_aa: CASSLSTGTYEQYF
cdr3_nt: TGTGCCAGCAGTTTAAGTACGGGAACCTACGAGCAGTACTTC

v_call: TRBV28
clone_size: NA
d_call: TRBD2
j_call: TRBJ2-3
cdr3_aa: CASSPGRGGGTDTQYF
cdr3_nt: TGTGCCAGCAGTCCCGGACGCGGGGGGGGCACAGATACGCAGTATTTT

v_call: TRBV6-5
clone_size: NA
d_call: NA
j_call: TRBJ2-2
cdr3_aa: CASSYRGSVTGELFF
cdr3_nt: TGTGCCAGCAGTTACAGGGGGTCTGTGACCGGGGAGCTGTTTTTT

v_call: TRBV4-2
clone_size: NA
d_call: NA
j_call: TRBJ2-3
cdr3_aa: CASSQVPLSYKYF
cdr3_nt: TGTGCCAGCAGCCAAGTCCCCCTTAGTTATAAGTATTTT

v_call: TRBV10-3
clone_size: NA
d_call: NA
j_call: TRBJ1-5
cdr3_aa: CAIGDYNQPQHF
cdr3_nt: TGTGCCATCGGAGACTACAATCAGCCCCAGCATTTT

v_call: TRBV6-5
clone_size: NA
d_call: TRBD1
j_call: TRBJ2-7
cdr3_aa: CASSYSGQAPYEQYF
cdr3_nt: TGTGCCAGCAGTTACTCCGGACAGGCACCCTACGAGCAGTACTTC

v_call: TRBV19
clone_size: few
d_call: TRBD1
j_call: TRBJ2-7
cdr3_aa: CASSWETGASYEQYF
cdr3_nt: TGTGCCAGTAGTTGGGAGACAGGGGCCAGCTACGAGCAGTACTTC

v_call: TRBV4-2
clone_size: NA
d_call: TRBD1
j_call: TRBJ1-5
cdr3_aa: CASSQDLPDREPQHF
cdr3_nt: TGTGCCAGCAGCCAAGATCTTCCCGACAGGGAGCCCCAGCATTTT

v_call: TRBV6-6
clone_size: NA
d_call: NA
j_call: TRBJ1-1
cdr3_aa: CASRTGLGTEAFF
cdr3_nt: TGTGCCAGCAGAACAGGGTTGGGCACTGAAGCTTTCTTT

v_call: TRBV5-4
clone_size: NA
d_call: TRBD2
j_call: TRBJ2-3
cdr3_aa: CASSSAAGGPTDTQYF
cdr3_nt: TGTGCCAGCAGCTCCGCAGCGGGGGGACCCACAGATACGCAGTATTTT

v_call: TRBV6-6
clone_size: NA
d_call: NA
j_call: TRBJ1-5
cdr3_aa: CASSYLNSRVGQPQHF
cdr3_nt: TGTGCCAGCAGTTATCTGAACTCCAGGGTTGGACAGCCCCAGCATTTT

v_call: TRBV7-9
clone_size: NA
d_call: NA
j_call: TRBJ2-7
cdr3_aa: CASSPRTLYEQYF
cdr3_nt: TGTGCCAGCAGCCCCCGGACACTTTACGAGCAGTACTTC

v_call: TRBV21-1
clone_size: NA
d_call: NA
j_call: TRBJ2-5
cdr3_aa: CASGTGGGETQYF
cdr3_nt: TGTGCCAGTGGGACAGGGGGCGGGGAGACCCAGTACTTC

v_call: TRBV9
clone_size: NA
d_call: NA
j_call: TRBJ1-3
cdr3_aa: CASSVAVSSGNTIYF
cdr3_nt: TGTGCCAGCAGCGTAGCGGTAAGCTCTGGAAACACCATATATTTT

v_call: TRBV9
clone_size: once
d_call: NA
j_call: TRBJ1-2
cdr3_aa: CASSVEFGRGNYGYTF
cdr3_nt: TGTGCCAGCAGCGTAGAGTTCGGGAGAGGTAACTATGGCTACACCTTC

v_call: TRBV6-6
clone_size: NA
d_call: NA
j_call: TRBJ1-1
cdr3_aa: CASSPQGPDEAFF
cdr3_nt: TGTGCCAGCAGTCCACAGGGACCTGATGAAGCTTTCTTT

v_call: TRBV27
clone_size: NA
d_call: TRBD1
j_call: TRBJ1-5
cdr3_aa: CASSFIDGGTGISWNNQPQHF
cdr3_nt: TGTGCCAGCAGTTTTATAGATGGTGGGACAGGGATCTCGTGGAATAATCAGCCCCAGCATTTT

v_call: TRBV7-9
clone_size: once
d_call: TRBD1
j_call: TRBJ1-2
cdr3_aa: CSSSGQALGYTF
cdr3_nt: TGTTCCAGCAGCGGACAGGCATTGGGCTACACCTTC

v_call: TRBV4-1
clone_size: NA
d_call: TRBD2
j_call: TRBJ2-7
cdr3_aa: CASSQDPGGYEQYF
cdr3_nt: TGCGCCAGCAGCCAAGATCCCGGGGGGTACGAGCAGTACTTC

v_call: TRBV6-6
clone_size: NA
d_call: TRBD1
j_call: TRBJ2-7
cdr3_aa: CASSVGQGGSYEQYF
cdr3_nt: TGTGCCAGCAGTGTGGGACAGGGTGGATCCTACGAGCAGTACTTC

v_call: TRBV27
clone_size: few
d_call: TRBD2
j_call: TRBJ2-7
cdr3_aa: CASSLSTGGGLTYEQYF
cdr3_nt: TGTGCCAGCAGTTTATCCACGGGGGGGGGACTTACCTACGAGCAGTACTTC

v_call: TRBV5-8
clone_size: NA
d_call: NA
j_call: TRBJ1-5
cdr3_aa: CASSYTGPSNQPQHF
cdr3_nt: TGTGCCAGCAGTTACACAGGCCCTAGCAATCAGCCCCAGCATTTT

v_call: TRBV2
clone_size: NA
d_call: TRBD1
j_call: TRBJ1-3
cdr3_aa: CASLLGGQGGNTIYF
cdr3_nt: TGTGCCAGCCTCCTCGGCGGACAGGGCGGAAACACCATATATTTT

v_call: TRBV14
clone_size: once
d_call: TRBD1
j_call: TRBJ1-1
cdr3_aa: CASSPHRDRGRMNTEAFF
cdr3_nt: TGTGCCAGCAGCCCGCACCGGGACAGGGGGCGGATGAACACTGAAGCTTTCTTT

v_call: TRBV7-2
clone_size: NA
d_call: NA
j_call: TRBJ1-1
cdr3_aa: CASTQAGYGKNTEAFF
cdr3_nt: TGTGCCAGCACCCAGGCGGGGTACGGTAAGAACACTGAAGCTTTCTTT

v_call: TRBV7-9
clone_size: NA
d_call: NA
j_call: TRBJ1-4
cdr3_aa: CASSRASRGSADNEKLFF
cdr3_nt: TGTGCCAGCAGCCGGGCCTCCCGGGGGTCTGCAGATAATGAAAAACTGTTTTTT

v_call: TRBV15
clone_size: NA
d_call: TRBD1
j_call: TRBJ1-2
cdr3_aa: CATSRLGQGYGYTF
cdr3_nt: TGTGCCACCAGCAGGTTGGGACAGGGCTATGGCTACACCTTC

v_call: TRBV7-9
clone_size: NA
d_call: TRBD2
j_call: TRBJ2-3
cdr3_aa: CASSLGLAGASSTDTQYF
cdr3_nt: TGTGCCAGCAGCTTAGGGCTAGCGGGGGCCTCTAGCACAGATACGCAGTATTTT

v_call: TRBV30
clone_size: NA
d_call: NA
j_call: TRBJ2-2
cdr3_aa: CAWFGVNTGELFF
cdr3_nt: TGTGCCTGGTTCGGGGTAAACACCGGGGAGCTGTTTTTT

v_call: TRBV13
clone_size: NA
d_call: NA
j_call: TRBJ1-4
cdr3_aa: CASSVDRPIGKLFF
cdr3_nt: TGTGCCAGCAGCGTCGACAGGCCAATTGGGAAACTGTTTTTT

v_call: TRBV28
clone_size: NA
d_call: TRBD2
j_call: TRBJ2-7
cdr3_aa: CASRPGTSGYEQYF
cdr3_nt: TGTGCCAGCAGACCCGGGACTAGCGGCTACGAGCAGTACTTC

v_call: TRBV6-5
clone_size: NA
d_call: NA
j_call: TRBJ2-3
cdr3_aa: CASKTGRGRTDTQYF
cdr3_nt: TGTGCCAGCAAAACGGGTAGGGGAAGGACAGATACGCAGTATTTT

v_call: TRBV27
clone_size: NA
d_call: TRBD1
j_call: TRBJ1-4
cdr3_aa: CASRLFDRGLEKLFF
cdr3_nt: TGTGCCAGCAGGCTCTTCGACAGGGGTCTTGAAAAACTGTTTTTT

v_call: TRBV4-2
clone_size: NA
d_call: TRBD2
j_call: TRBJ2-1
cdr3_aa: CASSQEDGAGGFHSSYNEQFF
cdr3_nt: TGTGCCAGCAGCCAAGAAGATGGGGCGGGGGGTTTCCATAGCTCCTACAATGAGCAGTTCTTC

v_call: TRBV5-1
clone_size: NA
d_call: TRBD1
j_call: TRBJ1-2
cdr3_aa: CASSLGGTGSGNYGYTF
cdr3_nt: TGCGCCAGCAGCTTGGGTGGGACAGGGAGCGGAAACTATGGCTACACCTTC

v_call: TRBV5-4
clone_size: NA
d_call: NA
j_call: TRBJ2-7
cdr3_aa: CASSLERGVSYEQYF
cdr3_nt: TGTGCCAGCAGCTTGGAGAGAGGTGTATCCTACGAGCAGTACTTC

v_call: TRBV7-3
clone_size: NA
d_call: TRBD1
j_call: TRBJ1-3
cdr3_aa: CASSKTGQGASGNTIYF
cdr3_nt: TGTGCCAGCAGCAAAACGGGACAGGGGGCTTCTGGAAACACCATATATTTT

v_call: TRBV10-3
clone_size: NA
d_call: NA
j_call: TRBJ2-5
cdr3_aa: CAISESLSPGETQYF
cdr3_nt: TGTGCCATCAGTGAGTCGCTTTCCCCGGGGGAGACCCAGTACTTC

v_call: TRBV19
clone_size: NA
d_call: TRBD1
j_call: TRBJ1-2
cdr3_aa: CASTRTGAIYGYTF
cdr3_nt: TGTGCCAGTACTCGGACAGGGGCGATCTATGGCTACACCTTC

v_call: TRBV4-2
clone_size: once
d_call: NA
j_call: TRBJ2-2
cdr3_aa: CASSQDSLAGAPTGELFF
cdr3_nt: TGTGCCAGCAGCCAAGATAGTTTGGCAGGGGCGCCCACCGGGGAGCTGTTTTTT

v_call: TRBV6-1
clone_size: NA
d_call: NA
j_call: TRBJ1-2
cdr3_aa: CASSPPGDLGGYTF
cdr3_nt: TGTGCCAGCAGTCCACCAGGGGACCTTGGGGGCTACACCTTC

v_call: TRBV6-5
clone_size: NA
d_call: TRBD1
j_call: TRBJ1-6
cdr3_aa: CASRRRTGDGSPLHF
cdr3_nt: TGTGCCAGCAGAAGACGGACAGGGGACGGTTCACCCCTCCACTTT

v_call: TRBV30
clone_size: once
d_call: TRBD1
j_call: TRBJ1-1
cdr3_aa: CAWSVLGGNTEAFF
cdr3_nt: TGTGCCTGGAGTGTGCTAGGGGGCAACACTGAAGCTTTCTTT